This record concerns one TCR beta chain sequence. Its cognate antigen is unknown. The method was immunoSEQ multiplex PCR; TCRdb's version includes in-frame clones alone and lacks a portion of them. The profile covers roughly 20,000 clones, with approximately 78% appearing a single time and roughly 19% taken by the ten largest. The unexposed donors gave CD4+ T cells in about 2011-2018, prior to COVID-19. Isolation of CD4+ T cells took place after roughly nine days in culture. The sample belongs to a study of CD4 T cells in relation to SARS-CoV-2 and coronaviruses. This CDR3 is 19 amino acids long. Germline V gene data show CDR1 as SGHVS and CDR2 as FNYEAQ. V lost 1 base and J lost 0; bases outside the gene matches: 8.

This chain links TRBV7-6 with TRBJ2-1, with 11 bases identical to TRBD2. The specimen sequenced was CD4+ T cells from PBMCs, cultured in vitro. The receptor was isolated from a human donor in good health. The DNA for the CDR3 is TGTGCCAGCAGCTTAGGGGGACTAGCGGACCCCGGCTCCTACAATGAGCAGTTCTTC. This encodes CASSLGGLADPGSYNEQFF.